This T cell receptor beta chain was sequenced for a study of monozygotic twins with inflammatory bowel disease. Whole-study results and caveats: Discordant twins showed the same repertoire similarity as concordant twins, possibly from limited power. Varying immunosuppressive regimens may have increased patient repertoire variability.

Points on this clonotype: Antigen specificity is unknown.

The germline V gene encodes CDR1 SGHTA and CDR2 FQGNSA. The CDR3 length is 13 residues. The template switching step added UMIs that contained a 6-nucleotide sample barcode. TCRdb re-called the 5' RACE reads and catalogs CDR3 proteins one per entry, DNA excluded. The sample includes about 450,000 distinct CDR3 sequences. This clonotype was sampled from a human donor with ulcerative colitis or Crohn's disease, or a healthy co-twin of an affected twin (not recorded which). J is TRBJ1-6 and V is TRBV7-2; TCRdb's assignment of TRBD1 cannot be checked, as there is no DNA. The sequencing sample was made of blood. The CDR3 loop is CASRPGGTSPLHF.